What follows are 19 T cell receptor beta chains derived from one specimen sequenced in a study of shared clonotypes between healthy human individuals. This table comes from immunoSEQ multiplex PCR, and its TCRdb copy is limited to in-frame clones, with some not included. The sample comprises around 450,000 clones, roughly three quarters of which are singletons, and less than 15% rests with the top ten. The sequencing input was PBMCs. These receptors were collected from a woman between 35 and 50 years old in good health. Some clones in this sample may be carry-over from other donors' samples.

The V and J genes are TRBV11-3 and TRBJ2-6; TRBD1 agrees at 9 bases. Germline CDR1 is SGHNT and CDR2 is YENEEA. The CDR3 sequence is 16 residues long. The V and J ends lost 5 bases and 4 bases, in that order; junction bases with no gene match: 6. In DNA, the CDR3 is TGTGCCAGCAGCATAGGACAGGGGCTGGGGGCCAACGTCCTGACTTTC. Amino acid sequence: CASSIGQGLGANVLTF.

V is TRBV5-1 and J is TRBJ2-7; 11 nucleotides agree with TRBD2. Germline loops: CDR1 SGHRS, CDR2 YFSETQ. The J segment lost 4 bases and the V segment lost 2 bases, leaving 2 bases of the junction unmatched. CDR3 length: 14 amino acids. Written as DNA, the CDR3 is TGCGCCAGCAGCTTACTAGCGGGAGAGTACGAGCAGTACTTC. Encoded protein: CASSLLAGEYEQYF.

This chain joins TRBV6-4 and TRBJ1-5; tentatively, D is TRBD1 (6 bases). CDR1 and CDR2 (germline): MRHNA, SNTAGT. The ends were cut back, 6 bases at V and 4 bases at J, with 16 bases in the middle. This CDR3 has 15 amino acids. The CDR3 loop is CASSEAAGTNQPQHF. In DNA, the CDR3 is TGTGCCAGCAGCGAAGCAGCCGGGACAAATCAGCCCCAGCATTTT.

The chain joins TRBV19 to TRBJ2-7; 7 nucleotides match TRBD1. The junction had 3 bases not matched to a gene; V was cut back by 5 bases and J by 2 bases. CDR3 length equals 13 residues. CDR1 is LNHDA and CDR2 is SQIVND in the germline V gene (reference sequence). The CDR3 loop reads CASSRQGTYEQYF. For the CDR3, the DNA is TGTGCCAGTAGTCGACAGGGAACCTACGAGCAGTACTTC.

This clone was detected ten times or more. The J gene is TRBJ1-1, the V gene TRBV7-6; weak D call: TRBD1 (6 bases). The CDR3 contains 14 residues. V was cut by 5 bases and J by 0 bases, with 10 bases left in between. The V gene's germline CDR1 is SGHVS and CDR2 FNYEAQ. The CDR3 DNA reads as TGTGCCAGCAGCCCGACAGGCCTGAACACTGAAGCTTTCTTT. Translated, it gives CASSPTGLNTEAFF.

The chain joins TRBV27 to TRBJ2-5; D is possibly TRBD1 or TRBD2 (5 bases each). The end of the DNA is better explained by TRBJ2-7, so the J call may be wrong. The germline V gene has CDR1 MNHEY and CDR2 SMNVEV (reference sequence). The CDR3 spans 14 residues. CDR3 protein: CASSPRDADYEQYF. CDR3 sequence (DNA): TGTGCCAGCAGTCCCCGGGACGCCGACTACGAGCAGTACTTC.

The rearrangement links TRBV5-1 to TRBJ2-5; 8 nucleotides agree with TRBD1. V was pared by 0 bases and J by 1 base, with 5 bases of the junction left unmatched. The CDR3 consists of 16 residues. Germline loops: CDR1 SGHRS, CDR2 YFSETQ. The CDR3 loop reads CASSLGTGISQETQYF. The CDR3 bases are TGCGCCAGCAGCTTGGGGACAGGGATATCCCAAGAGACCCAGTACTTC.

This chain joins TRBV4-1 and TRBJ1-5; the D is unclear. V shed 1 base and J shed 7 bases, with 14 bases lying between them. CDR3 length: 15 residues. Germline CDR1 MGHRA, CDR2 YSYEKL. CDR3 amino acids: CASSQGQVGSQPQHF. The CDR3 nucleotides read TGCGCCAGCAGCCAAGGTCAGGTGGGTAGCCAGCCCCAGCATTTT.

The chain joins TRBV4-3 to TRBJ2-1; TRBD1 is a possible D gene (5 bases). The ends were cut back, 5 bases at V and 9 bases at J, with 14 bases in the middle. The length of the CDR3 is 13 residues. In germline, CDR1 is LGHNA, CDR2 YSLEER. The CDR3 DNA reads TGCGCCAGCAGCTCTCGGAGTGACAGTGAGCAGTTCTTC. Translated, it gives CASSSRSDSEQFF.

As DNA, the CDR3 is TGTGCCAGCAGAGAGGACCAACTCTCCTACAATGAGCAGTTCTTC. It yields the protein CASREDQLSYNEQFF. The rearrangement joins TRBV6-6 to TRBJ2-1, with D unclear. Between the trimmed V and J ends, which lost 6 bases and 0 bases, there was a span of 12 bases. Germline CDR1 is MNHNY and CDR2 is SVGAGI (reference sequence). The CDR3 has 15 residues.

As regards this clone: The same CDR3 can be traced to other DNA sequences in this sample. The V call is TRBV5-1, the J call TRBJ1-4; D call uncertain. This CDR3 has 15 residues. CDR1 is SGHRS, CDR2 YFSETQ, per germline. V gave up 2 bases and J gave up 0 bases, with 8 bases separating them. The chain's CDR3 is CASSFTAATNEKLFF. The CDR3 coding sequence is TGCGCCAGCAGCTTCACAGCTGCAACTAATGAAAAACTGTTTTTT. The complete variable domain, with remaining parts taken from reference TRBV5-1 and TRBJ1-4, reads KAGVTQTPRYLIKTRGQQVTLSCSPISGHRSVSWYQQTPGQGLQFLFEYFSETQRNKGNFPGRFSGRQFSNSRSEMNVSTLELGDSALYLCASSFTAATNEKLFFGSGTQLSVL.

The gene calls are TRBV5-1 and TRBJ2-7, with D perhaps given as TRBD1 or TRBD2 (5 bases each). The germline CDR1 and CDR2 sequences are SGHRS and YFSETQ. CDR3 size: 15 residues. The ends were cut back, 1 base at V and 3 bases at J, with 14 bases in the middle. This CDR3 reads CASSLLRGGLYEQYF. For the CDR3, the DNA is TGCGCCAGCAGCTTGCTACGGGGCGGGCTCTACGAGCAGTACTTC.

The V call is TRBV28, the J call TRBJ1-5, with TRBD1 as a possible D gene (5 bases). CDR1 is MDHEN, CDR2 SYDVKM, per germline. The CDR3 spans 14 residues. The germline V and J ends were trimmed by 8 bases and 4 bases, with 15 bases remaining between them. The CDR3 DNA reads as TGTGCCAGCGCGGGGGGGAACGAAAATCAGCCCCAGCATTTT. This gives the protein CASAGGNENQPQHF.

The rearrangement links TRBV7-9 to TRBJ2-6, with no clear D. The germline V gene encodes CDR1 SEHNR and CDR2 FQNEAQ (reference sequence). The CDR3 sequence is 12 residues long. V lost 5 bases, J lost 12 bases, and 11 bases lay in between. CDR3 in DNA: TGTGCCAGCAGCGCCGGGCCGGCCGTCCTGACTTTC. Its translation: CASSAGPAVLTF.

The chain uses TRBV5-1 and TRBJ1-1, with 7 bases identical to TRBD1. CDR1 is SGHRS, CDR2 YFSETQ, per germline. CDR3 length equals 14 residues. Losses at the gene ends were 0 bases for V and 8 bases for J; bases not matched to a gene: 7. The CDR3 loop is CASSLGPGTVEAFF. CDR3 coding DNA: TGCGCCAGCAGCTTGGGCCCCGGGACAGTAGAAGCTTTCTTT.

The rearrangement links TRBV28 to TRBJ1-2; 9 bases agree with TRBD1. V was pared by 2 bases and J by 5 bases, with 3 bases of the junction left unmatched. The CDR3 contains 14 residues. From germline, CDR1 is MDHEN and CDR2 SYDVKM. The CDR3 DNA follows: TGTGCCAGCAGTTTAAACAGGGGGCTGTATGGCTACACCTTC. It encodes CASSLNRGLYGYTF.

The chain has TRBV14 and TRBJ2-7, with a possible D match to TRBD2 (5 bases). The CDR3 is 15 amino acids. V was cut by 0 bases and J by 4 bases, with 13 bases left in between. CDR1 is SGHDN and CDR2 is FVKESK in the germline V gene. The CDR3 DNA follows: TGTGCCAGCAGCCAAGATCCCTCTGGAGGTTACGAGCAGTACTTC. This gives the protein CASSQDPSGGYEQYF.

The table lists this clone with a count of one. This chain joins TRBV5-1 and TRBJ2-2; a weak D match, TRBD1 (6 bases). Trimming cost V 3 bases and J 5 bases, with 11 bases left between them. Germline loops: CDR1 SGHRS, CDR2 YFSETQ. There are 14 residues in the CDR3. The CDR3 DNA sequence: TGCGCCAGCAGCTCCCACAGGGTTACCGGGGAGCTGTTTTTT. Translation gives CASSSHRVTGELFF.

The V gene is TRBV2, the J gene TRBJ1-5, with D possibly being TRBD1 (5 bases). Trimming stripped 2 bases from V and 3 bases from J, with 8 bases between. The V gene's germline CDR1 is SNHLY and CDR2 FYNNEI. The CDR3 extends over 14 amino acids. Written as DNA, the CDR3 is TGTGCCAGCAGTGAACAGGGACCCAATCAGCCCCAGCATTTT. It specifies CASSEQGPNQPQHF. Together with reference TRBV2 and TRBJ1-5, the CDR3 gives the full variable domain: EPEVTQTPSHQVTQMGQEVILRCVPISNHLYFYWYRQILGQKVEFLVSFYNNEISEKSEIFDDQFSVERPDGSNFTLKIRSTKLEDSAMYFCASSEQGPNQPQHFGDGTRLSIL.